Described below is a single T cell receptor (beta chain) sequence and its context. What it recognizes is unknown. Germline CDR1 is SGHRS and CDR2 is YFSETQ. CDR3 size: 14 residues. Trimming left V 4 bases short and J 0 bases short, with 9 bases between. Healthy and HIV-negative, the adult donors had no recent acute infections or vaccinations. The sample comes from a study of shared clonotypes between healthy human individuals. Findings of the study overall: Depth was large, yet rarefaction showed that sorted-subset sequencing was incomplete.

Profiling relied on immunoSEQ multiplex PCR, and the TCRdb table lists in-frame clones only, not all of them. Among around 100,000 clones listed, about 72% were seen once. This chain joins TRBV5-1 and TRBJ2-3, with a possible D match to TRBD1 (6 bases). The sequence was obtained from a woman between 25 and 40 years old in good health. Sequences were obtained from memory CD8+ T cells sorted from blood. Subset specified: CD45RO+ cells pooled with CCR7-negative TemRA cells. CDR3 loop: CASSLGQSTDTQYF. CDR3 bases: TGCGCCAGCAGCCTAGGACAGAGCACAGATACGCAGTATTTT.